This paragraph reports one T cell receptor beta chain. Its antigen is undetermined. These data come from a study of CXCR3-negative and CXCR3-positive naive CD8 T cells. Study as a whole: About 140 million TRB reads were obtained overall (about 1.5 +/- 0.3 million per library).

Libraries were UMI-labeled 5' RACE TRB cDNA. TCRdb re-called the 5' RACE reads; one entry per CDR3 protein, DNA not given. This listing includes tens of thousands of distinct CDR3 sequences. This CDR3 is built from 17 residues. Study-wide findings and caveats: Across naive subsets, surface CD5 expression was comparable, and TCR strength was inferred from properties of the TRB CDR3. Similar TRBV-TRBJ gene usage was seen in naive CXCR3-negative and CXCR3-positive cells, but not in memory cells. CXCR3-positive naive cells carried more hydrophobic TRB CDR3s than CXCR3-negative naive cells did.

The receptor comes from a human donor in good health. Some clones in this sample may be carry-over from other donors' samples. The sequenced sample was naive CXCR3- CD8+ T cells from blood. As to subset: CD45RO-CCR7+CD27+CD95- naive CD8+ T cells lacking CXCR3 (TNR3-). The rearrangement links TRBV12-3 or TRBV12-4 to TRBJ1-2; the TCRdb D gene call, TRBD1, has no DNA to confirm it. The CDR3 loop is CASNYRDRVCANYGYTF.